This T cell receptor beta chain was recovered during a study of cytomegalovirus exposure and HLA in healthy donors. Whole-study results and caveats: The number of N-insertions in an Asian-associated ancestry cluster was reportedly below the 666-donor mean in a later analysis. In an earlier analysis, productive rearrangement rates for most beta V segments clustered near 87% or 30%.

Amplification used 60 Vbeta primers and 13 Jbeta primers. Produced via immunoSEQ multiplex PCR; TCRdb's table is partial and in-frame only. The table records 95,000 to 150,000 clones, about 80% of them present only once. Notes on this clone: Its target is not known.

Germline CDR1 reads SQVTM; CDR2 reads ANQGSEA. Trimming pared 7 bases from V and 3 bases from J, leaving 9 bases between. The CDR3 has 11 residues. The chain combines TRBV29-1 with TRBJ1-1; D unclear. The sequence came from a woman aged 40-49 years in good health and CMV-seropositive. The sample was PBMCs. CDR3: CSALRDTEAFF. In nucleotides, the CDR3 is TGCAGCGCACTTCGGGACACTGAAGCTTTCTTT.